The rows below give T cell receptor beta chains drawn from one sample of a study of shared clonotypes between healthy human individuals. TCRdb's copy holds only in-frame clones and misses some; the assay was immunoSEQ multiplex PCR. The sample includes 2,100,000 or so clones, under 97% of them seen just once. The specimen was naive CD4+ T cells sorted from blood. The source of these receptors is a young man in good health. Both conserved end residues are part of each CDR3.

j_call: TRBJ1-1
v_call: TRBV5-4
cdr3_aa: CASSLVQGNTEAFF

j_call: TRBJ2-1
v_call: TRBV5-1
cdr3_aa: CASMSGLAGNEQFF

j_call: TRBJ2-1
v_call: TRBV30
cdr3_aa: CAWSWGVRNEQFF

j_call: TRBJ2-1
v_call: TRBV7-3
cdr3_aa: CASSTGLAVYNEQFF

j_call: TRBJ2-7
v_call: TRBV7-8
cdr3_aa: CASSLGPGSSYEQYF

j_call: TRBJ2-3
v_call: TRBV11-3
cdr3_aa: CASSLGGTGPDTQYF

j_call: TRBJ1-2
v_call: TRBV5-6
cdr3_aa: CASTFLHYGYTF

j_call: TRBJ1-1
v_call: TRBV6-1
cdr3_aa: CASSAASLNTEAFF

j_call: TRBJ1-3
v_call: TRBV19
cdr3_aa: CASSMGGNTIYF

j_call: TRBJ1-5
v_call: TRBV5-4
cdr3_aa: CASSLDGQGAKPQHF

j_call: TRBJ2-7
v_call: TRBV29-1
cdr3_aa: CSARLDRGISYEQYF

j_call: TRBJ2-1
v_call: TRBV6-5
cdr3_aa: CASSPGLAGANSQFF

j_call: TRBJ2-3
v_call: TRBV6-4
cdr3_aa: CASSETTGVVTQYF

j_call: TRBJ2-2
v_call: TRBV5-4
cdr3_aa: CASSSSSGTAFTGELFF

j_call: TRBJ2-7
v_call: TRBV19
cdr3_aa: CASSMGTGRSYEQYF

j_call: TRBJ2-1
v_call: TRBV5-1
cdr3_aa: CASSLGTGTYNEQFF

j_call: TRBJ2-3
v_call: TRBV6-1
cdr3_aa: CASSGRGRTDTQYF

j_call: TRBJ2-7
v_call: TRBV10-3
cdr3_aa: CAISDWGPYEQYF

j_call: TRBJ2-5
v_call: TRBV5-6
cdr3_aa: CASSSGTSSGTQYF

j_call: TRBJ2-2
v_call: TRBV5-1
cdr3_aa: CASSIGGSNTGELFF

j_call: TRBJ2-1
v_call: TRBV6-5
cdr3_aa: CASSFGGDYNEQFF

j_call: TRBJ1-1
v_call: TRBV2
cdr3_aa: CASSGGGLNTEAFF

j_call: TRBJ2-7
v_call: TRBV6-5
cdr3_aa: CASSSRQPAYEQYF

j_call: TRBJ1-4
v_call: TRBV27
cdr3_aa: CASSLSMGSKNEKLFF

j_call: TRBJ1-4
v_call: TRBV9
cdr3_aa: CASSRGPTTNEKLFF

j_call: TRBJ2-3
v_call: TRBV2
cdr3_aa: CASNPGTDTQYF

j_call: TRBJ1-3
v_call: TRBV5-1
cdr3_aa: CASSLVGQGSGNTIYF

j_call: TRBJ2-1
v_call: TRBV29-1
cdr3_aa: CSVHRDRGLAGVSRNEQFF

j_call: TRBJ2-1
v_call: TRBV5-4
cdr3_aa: CASSLTDYNEQFF

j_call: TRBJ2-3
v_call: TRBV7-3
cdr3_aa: CASSQTSGGATDTQYF

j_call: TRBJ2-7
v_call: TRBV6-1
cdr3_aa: CARQGASHEQYF

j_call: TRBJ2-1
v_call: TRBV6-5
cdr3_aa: CASRRGIGAEQFF

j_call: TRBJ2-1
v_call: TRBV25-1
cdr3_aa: CATRLAGGNEQFF

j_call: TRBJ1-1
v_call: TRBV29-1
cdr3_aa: CSVEGRVGTEAFF

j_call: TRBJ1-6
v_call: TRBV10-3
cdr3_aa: CAISDDRGLGSPLHF

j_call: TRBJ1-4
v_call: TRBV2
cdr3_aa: CASSDEVGTNEKLFF

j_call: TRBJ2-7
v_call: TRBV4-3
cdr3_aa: CASSQAFGTGSYEQYF

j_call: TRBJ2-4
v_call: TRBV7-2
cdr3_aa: CASSPVLAAKNIQYF

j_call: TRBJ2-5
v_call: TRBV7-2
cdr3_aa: CASSLGGVPGETQYF

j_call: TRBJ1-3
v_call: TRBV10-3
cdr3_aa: CAISESGLGSGNTIYF

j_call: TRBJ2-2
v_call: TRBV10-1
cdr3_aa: CASSESSNPGELFF

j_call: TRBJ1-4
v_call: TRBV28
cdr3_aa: CASSLRPRLWGLVEKLFF

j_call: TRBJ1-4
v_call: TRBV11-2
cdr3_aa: CASSHGAEREKLFF

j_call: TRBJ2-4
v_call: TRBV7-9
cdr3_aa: CASSLGQGAKNIQYF

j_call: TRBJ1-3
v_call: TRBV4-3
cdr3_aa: CASSQSGNTIYF

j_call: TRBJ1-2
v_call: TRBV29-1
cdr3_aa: CSVEDKPVYGYTF

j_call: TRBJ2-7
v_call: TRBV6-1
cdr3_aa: CASSAYWDAPTYEQYF

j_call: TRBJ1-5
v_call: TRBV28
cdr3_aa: CASSLYAGGGQPQHF

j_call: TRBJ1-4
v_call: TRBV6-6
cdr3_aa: CASSYGRGNEKLFF

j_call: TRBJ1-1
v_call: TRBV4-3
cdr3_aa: CASSQRRETEAFF